This T cell receptor beta chain was sequenced for a study of monozygotic twins with inflammatory bowel disease. From germline, CDR1 is LGHDT and CDR2 YNNKEL (reference sequence). CDR3 size: 14 residues. TCRdb re-called the 5' RACE reads and catalogs CDR3 proteins one per entry, DNA excluded. This sample's table has approximately 45,000 distinct CDR3 sequences. Study-wide points: Healthy co-twins had higher TCRbeta inverse Simpson diversity than their IBD twins.

In the case of this clonotype: Its antigen is currently unknown.

The chain recombines TRBV3-1 with TRBJ2-3. Sequenced: blood. The origin of this receptor is a human donor with ulcerative colitis or Crohn's disease, or a healthy co-twin of an affected twin (not recorded which). CDR3 sequence: CASSQVPFTDTQYF.